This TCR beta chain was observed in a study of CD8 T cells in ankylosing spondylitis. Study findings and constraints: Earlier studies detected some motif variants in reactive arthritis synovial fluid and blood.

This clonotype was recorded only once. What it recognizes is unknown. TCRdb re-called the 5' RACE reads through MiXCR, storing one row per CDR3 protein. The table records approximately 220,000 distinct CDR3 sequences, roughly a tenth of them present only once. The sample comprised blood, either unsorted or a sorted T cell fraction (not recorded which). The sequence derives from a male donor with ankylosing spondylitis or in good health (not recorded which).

CDR3 DNA sequence: TGTGCCAGCAGCCCGGGACAGGGGGAAGGTGAAAAACTGTTTTTT. Translated, it gives CASSPGQGEGEKLFF. The chain uses TRBV7-9 and TRBJ1-4, with TRBD1 matching over 11 bases. Germline CDR1 is SEHNR and CDR2 is FQNEAQ (reference sequence). V gave up 5 bases and J gave up 7 bases; unmatched junction bases: 6. The CDR3 length is 15 residues.